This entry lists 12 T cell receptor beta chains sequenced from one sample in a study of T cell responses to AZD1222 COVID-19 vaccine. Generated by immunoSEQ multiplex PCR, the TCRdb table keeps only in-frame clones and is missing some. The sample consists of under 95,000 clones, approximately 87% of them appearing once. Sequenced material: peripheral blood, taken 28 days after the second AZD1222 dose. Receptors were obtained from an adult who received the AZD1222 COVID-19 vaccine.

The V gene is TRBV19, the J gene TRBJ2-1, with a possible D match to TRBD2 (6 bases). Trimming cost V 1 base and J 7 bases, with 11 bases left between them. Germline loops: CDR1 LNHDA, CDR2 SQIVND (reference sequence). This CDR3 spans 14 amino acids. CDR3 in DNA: TGTGCCAGTAGTATAGGACTAGAAGTTAATGAGCAGTTCTTC. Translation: CASSIGLEVNEQFF.

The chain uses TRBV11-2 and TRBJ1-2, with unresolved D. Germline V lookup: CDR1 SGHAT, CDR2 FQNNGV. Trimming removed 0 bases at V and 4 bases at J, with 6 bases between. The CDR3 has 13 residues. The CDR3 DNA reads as TGTGCCAGCAGCTTAGATCGCACCTATGGCTACACCTTC. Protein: CASSLDRTYGYTF.

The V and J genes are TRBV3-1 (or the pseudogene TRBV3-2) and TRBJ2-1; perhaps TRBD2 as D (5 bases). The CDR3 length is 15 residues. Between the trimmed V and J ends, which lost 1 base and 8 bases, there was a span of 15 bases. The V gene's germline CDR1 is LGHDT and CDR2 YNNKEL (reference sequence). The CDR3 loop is CASSQGSTALDEQFF. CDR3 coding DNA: TGTGCCAGCAGCCAAGGAAGTACGGCACTAGATGAGCAGTTCTTC.

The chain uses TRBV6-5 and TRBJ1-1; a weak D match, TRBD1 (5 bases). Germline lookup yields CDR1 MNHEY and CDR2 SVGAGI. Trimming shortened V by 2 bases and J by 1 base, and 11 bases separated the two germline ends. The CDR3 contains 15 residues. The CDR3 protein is CASSYARGRNTEAFF. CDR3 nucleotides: TGTGCCAGCAGTTACGCCCGGGGGAGGAACACTGAAGCTTTCTTT.

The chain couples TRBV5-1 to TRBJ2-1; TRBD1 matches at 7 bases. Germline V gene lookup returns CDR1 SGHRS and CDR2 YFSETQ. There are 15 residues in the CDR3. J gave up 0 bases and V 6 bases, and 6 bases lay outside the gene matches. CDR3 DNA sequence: TGCGCCAGCACCGGACAGGTTAGCTCCTACAATGAGCAGTTCTTC. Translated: CASTGQVSSYNEQFF. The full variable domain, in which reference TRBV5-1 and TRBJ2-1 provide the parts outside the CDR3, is KAGVTQTPRYLIKTRGQQVTLSCSPISGHRSVSWYQQTPGQGLQFLFEYFSETQRNKGNFPGRFSGRQFSNSRSEMNVSTLELGDSALYLCASTGQVSSYNEQFFGPGTRLTVL.

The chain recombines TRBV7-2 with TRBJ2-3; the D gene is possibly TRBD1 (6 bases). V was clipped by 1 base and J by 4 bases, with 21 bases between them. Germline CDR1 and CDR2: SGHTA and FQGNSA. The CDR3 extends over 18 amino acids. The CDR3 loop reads CASSLGYKRGQKADTQYF. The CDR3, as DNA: TGTGCCAGCAGCTTAGGATACAAGAGAGGACAGAAGGCAGATACGCAGTATTTT.

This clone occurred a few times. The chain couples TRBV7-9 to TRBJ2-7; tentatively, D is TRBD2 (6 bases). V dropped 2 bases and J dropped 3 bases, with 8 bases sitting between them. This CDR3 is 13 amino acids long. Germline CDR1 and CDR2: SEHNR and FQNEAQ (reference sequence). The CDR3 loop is CASSLFGGYEQYF. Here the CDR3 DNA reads TGTGCCAGCAGCTTATTCGGGGGCTACGAGCAGTACTTC.

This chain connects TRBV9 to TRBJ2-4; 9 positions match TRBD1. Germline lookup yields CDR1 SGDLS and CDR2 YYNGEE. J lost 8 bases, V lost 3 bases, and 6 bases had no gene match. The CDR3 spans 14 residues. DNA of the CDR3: TGTGCCAGCAGCGACGGACAGGGGTTCGACATTCAGTACTTC. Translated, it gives CASSDGQGFDIQYF.

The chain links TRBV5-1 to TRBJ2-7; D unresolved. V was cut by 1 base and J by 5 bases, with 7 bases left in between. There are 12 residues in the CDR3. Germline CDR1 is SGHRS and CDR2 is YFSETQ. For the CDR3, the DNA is TGCGCCAGCAGCTTGTCGTTCCACGAGCAGTACTTC. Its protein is CASSLSFHEQYF. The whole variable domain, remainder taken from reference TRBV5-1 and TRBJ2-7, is KAGVTQTPRYLIKTRGQQVTLSCSPISGHRSVSWYQQTPGQGLQFLFEYFSETQRNKGNFPGRFSGRQFSNSRSEMNVSTLELGDSALYLCASSLSFHEQYFGPGTRLTVT.

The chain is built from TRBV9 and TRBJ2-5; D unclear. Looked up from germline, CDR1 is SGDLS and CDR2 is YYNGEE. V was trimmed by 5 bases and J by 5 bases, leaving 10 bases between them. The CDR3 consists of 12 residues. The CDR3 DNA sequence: TGTGCCAGCAGTGGCAGGCTGGAGACCCAGTACTTC. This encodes CASSGRLETQYF.

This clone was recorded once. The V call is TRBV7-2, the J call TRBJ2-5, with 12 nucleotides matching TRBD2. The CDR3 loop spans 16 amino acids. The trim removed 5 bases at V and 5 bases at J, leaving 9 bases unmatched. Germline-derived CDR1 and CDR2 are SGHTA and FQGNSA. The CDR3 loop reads CASSLPSGGAGETQYF. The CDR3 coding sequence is TGTGCCAGCAGCCTACCTAGCGGGGGGGCCGGGGAGACCCAGTACTTC.

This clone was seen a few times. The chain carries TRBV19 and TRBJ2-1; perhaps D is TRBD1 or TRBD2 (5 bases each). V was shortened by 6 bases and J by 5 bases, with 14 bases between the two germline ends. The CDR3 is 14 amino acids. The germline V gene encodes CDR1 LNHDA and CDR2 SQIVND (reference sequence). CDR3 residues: CASSPGPHHNEQFF. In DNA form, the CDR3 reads TGTGCCAGTAGCCCGGGACCTCACCACAATGAGCAGTTCTTC.